This entry describes one T cell receptor (beta chain). Its antigen is still unknown. No per-base quality is available; no much larger clone lies one base away. The immunoSEQ Assay, which relies on bias-controlled multiplex PCR amplification of genomic DNA, was used to profile TCRbeta CDR3 regions. Per the authors' processing: The absolute abundance of each unique TCRbeta CDR3 region was quantified after sequences were collapsed and filtered. Two models were used to test differential abundance: a binomial model (Fisher-equivalent) and a beta-binomial model that adds time-dependent variance fitted from healthy donors. Clones with fewer than 5 combined templates were removed, and differential abundance was called for clones with a Benjamini-Hochberg FDR below 0.01. In the beta-binomial model, variance was expressed as a function of the total template count across the two samples, in the form v = (b*log(k)+a)^2. TCRdb mirrors the immuneACCESS table, restricted to in-frame sequences. Some clones are absent from its copies; in checked studies, under half trace to an unresolved V gene, and the reason for the others is unknown. V and J calls and clone size come straight from that table; D and trimming were deduced from the DNA. This sample has some 97,000 clones in its table, and about 87% of those were observed once. The ten most abundant clones make up about 6% of the sample.

The sample comes from a study of identifying expanded T cells in peripheral blood (dated by TCRdb to between 2018 and 2021). For context, the study as a whole: Four technical replicates, made by sequencing separate aliquots from the same pool of genomic DNA, were compared pairwise. What the authors observed across the whole study: The authors expected that biological variance in healthy repertoires might rise further over much longer intervals, such as months to years. Variance in clone template counts between approximately 2-week samples significantly increased with total template count across all healthy donors. Across all healthy-donor time intervals, the beta-binomial model significantly cut both the number of clones called differentially abundant and the false-positive rate. Between technical replicates the binomial model flagged 1 to 1.5 differentially abundant clones, whereas over roughly 2 weeks the binomial model flagged about 16.4 and over about four weeks approximately 20.

During the collection period, no immune events, such as infections, were documented for the healthy donors. To calibrate time-dependent variance in a beta-binomial model of T-cell clone differential abundance, blood repertoires from healthy donors were used as a training cohort. The training cohort was composed of around ten healthy donors, 3 female and 7 male. An age range of about 29 to 65 years, with an average of roughly 40 years, was recorded for the donors. Whole blood from each healthy donor was obtained from a commercial supplier and was collected at three time points around two weeks apart. For immunosequencing, genomic DNA was extracted from whole blood that had not been sorted. Sequencing was carried out using blood. The clonotype originates from a person aged 18 to 75 in good health.

The sequenced DNA: TGTGCCAGCAGTTTGACCCCTAGCGGGGGGGCCTTTAGCACAGATACGCAGTATTTT. It translates as CASSLTPSGGAFSTDTQYF. The sequence joins TRBV27 to TRBJ2-3, with 12 middle bases fitting TRBD2. Trimming leaves V shorter by 3 bases and J shorter by 0 bases, with the junction holding 10 bases beyond the gene matches. CDR1 and CDR2 are read off the germline V gene (reference sequence) as MNHEY and SMNVEV. From cysteine to phenylalanine, the CDR3 is 19 amino acids long. Only the CDR3 portion is preserved as DNA: 57 bases, with reading frame beginning at the first base.